These 21 T cell receptor beta chains were sequenced from one sample in a study of blood T cell repertoires in COVID-19. Measured with immunoSEQ multiplex PCR; TCRdb has only the in-frame clones, and not every one. The sample carries about 150,000 clones, 85% to 90% recorded once. Sequenced input: peripheral blood. The receptor source for this set is a woman in her sixties or seventies with active COVID-19.

Only a few counts were recorded for this clone. The chain has TRBV5-4 and TRBJ1-1, with a possible D match to TRBD1 (5 bases). V lost 4 bases and J lost 4, with 11 bases in between. The CDR3 has 13 residues. Germline lookup yields CDR1 SGHNT and CDR2 YYREEE (reference sequence). The DNA of the CDR3 is TGTGCCAGCAGCCCCCAGGGTGGCACTGAAGCTTTCTTT. Its protein is CASSPQGGTEAFF.

This chain uses TRBV6-2 or TRBV6-3 with TRBJ1-3, with D perhaps TRBD1 (6 bases). This CDR3 is 15 amino acids long. Trimming took off 2 bases at V and 2 bases at J, with 10 bases between the two ends. Germline values: CDR1 MNHEY, CDR2 SVGEGT. The CDR3 region is CASSYPTGPGNTIYF. CDR3 DNA: TGTGCCAGCAGTTACCCCACAGGGCCTGGAAACACCATATATTTT.

The chain is built from TRBV13 and TRBJ2-3; D is possibly TRBD2 (5 bases). The V gene lost 5 bases and the J gene lost 6 bases, with 15 bases spanning the gap. This CDR3 contains 14 residues. In germline, CDR1 is PRHDT, CDR2 FYEKMQ (reference sequence). The chain's CDR3 is CASSHERHWDTQYF. CDR3 DNA sequence: TGTGCCAGCAGCCACGAGCGGCATTGGGATACGCAGTATTTT.

This rearrangement joins TRBV11-2 to TRBJ2-7; TRBD2 matches 11 bases. CDR1 and CDR2 from the germline V gene are SGHAT and FQNNGV. The CDR3 spans 14 residues. V was pared by 5 bases and J by 4 bases, with 4 bases of the junction left unmatched. This CDR3 is CASSQGTSGYEQYF. The CDR3 region has the DNA TGTGCCAGCAGCCAAGGGACTAGCGGTTACGAGCAGTACTTC.

The rearrangement links TRBV3-1 (or the pseudogene TRBV3-2) to TRBJ1-3; D might be TRBD1 (5 bases). The germline V and J ends were trimmed by 3 bases and 4 bases, with 10 bases remaining between them. The germline V gene encodes CDR1 LGHDT and CDR2 YNNKEL (reference sequence). This CDR3 is built from 14 residues. CDR3 protein: CASSHAGPGNTIYF. In DNA, the CDR3 is TGTGCCAGCAGCCACGCAGGGCCCGGAAACACCATATATTTT.

The chain recombines TRBV7-6 with TRBJ2-2, with a tentative D call TRBD2 (6 bases). CDR1 and CDR2 from the germline V gene are SGHVS and FNYEAQ. This CDR3 comprises 16 residues. Trimming took 5 bases from V and 4 from J, leaving 17 bases between them. The CDR3 DNA follows: TGTGCCAGCAGCCCCCTCCGGGGGACGAGCACCGGGGAGCTGTTTTTT. Protein sequence: CASSPLRGTSTGELFF.

The chain employs TRBV10-3 and TRBJ2-7; 7 bases line up with TRBD2. V shed 4 bases, J shed 0 bases, and the junction held 6 bases outside the gene matches. CDR3 size: 15 residues. Germline assignment: CDR1 ENHRY and CDR2 SYGVKD. The CDR3 nucleotides read TGTGCCATCAGTGGGGGGGGAGGGAGCTCCTACGAGCAGTACTTC. This gives the protein CAISGGGGSSYEQYF.

This chain uses TRBV27 with TRBJ2-1; 9 bases match TRBD2. Germline lookup yields CDR1 MNHEY and CDR2 SMNVEV (reference sequence). Losses at the gene ends were 3 bases for V and 10 bases for J; bases not matched to a gene: 4. The CDR3 totals 13 residues. The CDR3 here is CASSFSSGGEQFF. The DNA of the CDR3 is TGTGCCAGCAGTTTCAGTAGCGGGGGCGAGCAGTTCTTC.

V and J are TRBV9 and TRBJ2-1, with 12 bases aligning to TRBD2. The germline CDR1 and CDR2 sequences are SGDLS and YYNGEE. V trimming: 3 bases; J trimming: 3 bases; junction bases outside the gene matches: 4. The CDR3 runs to 16 residues. The CDR3 DNA reads as TGTGCCAGCAGCGCGTGGGGACTAGCGGGCTACAATGAGCAGTTCTTC. Its translation is CASSAWGLAGYNEQFF.

CDR3 in amino acids: CASSLGLADTQYF. DNA of the CDR3: TGTGCCAGCAGCTTAGGTCTCGCAGATACGCAGTATTTT. The chain links TRBV11-2 to TRBJ2-3; unclear D gene. Trimming shortened V by 1 base and J by 4 bases, and 6 bases separated the two germline ends. This CDR3 region has 13 residues. Germline V CDR1 and CDR2: SGHAT, FQNNGV.

The CDR3 DNA is TGTGCCAGCAGCTTACAACTACGGGAGACCCAGTACTTC. It codes for CASSLQLRETQYF. The chain uses TRBV11-2 and TRBJ2-5; D gene uncertain. V lost 2 bases to trimming and J lost 5 bases, with 9 bases between them. Germline CDR1 is SGHAT and CDR2 is FQNNGV. The length of the CDR3 is 13 residues.

The V gene is TRBV11-2, the J gene TRBJ1-3; D not resolved. CDR3 length: 11 amino acids. Deletions cut 5 bases from V and 8 bases from J, with 7 bases between. The germline V gene has CDR1 SGHAT and CDR2 FQNNGV. The CDR3 DNA reads as TGTGCCAGCAGCCCTTCTTACACCATATATTTT. This translates into CASSPSYTIYF.

The chain joins TRBV10-1 to TRBJ2-1; 8 nucleotides match TRBD2. With V trimmed by 10 bases and J by 8 bases, 10 bases remained unmatched. Germline-derived CDR1 and CDR2 are WNHNN and SYGVQD (reference sequence). The CDR3 spans 13 residues. The CDR3 protein is CATGDSGGHEQFF. CDR3 nucleotide sequence: TGCGCCACCGGGGACTCGGGGGGGCATGAGCAGTTCTTC.

The chain links TRBV9 to TRBJ1-2; maybe TRBD1 (5 bases). The V and J ends lost 4 bases and 1 base respectively, with 14 bases between them. The CDR3 consists of 15 residues. Germline CDR1 SGDLS, CDR2 YYNGEE. In DNA form, the CDR3 reads TGTGCCAGCAGCTTCATCCCTGACAGTAACTATGGCTACACCTTC. Encoded protein: CASSFIPDSNYGYTF.

The genes are TRBV12-5 and TRBJ2-3; 11 nucleotides agree with TRBD1. V shed 5 bases, J shed 7 bases, and the junction held 5 bases outside the gene matches. Germline V gene sequence: CDR1 LGHNT, CDR2 FRNRAP. The CDR3 is 14 amino acids. The DNA of the CDR3 is TGTGCTAGTGGTCCGGGACAGGGGGTTTATACGCAGTATTTT. The encoded protein is CASGPGQGVYTQYF. Full variable domain (missing parts from reference TRBV12-5 and TRBJ2-3): DARVTQTPRHKVTEMGQEVTMRCQPILGHNTVFWYRQTMMQGLELLAYFRNRAPLDDSGMPKDRFSAEMPDATLATLKIQPSEPRDSAVYFCASGPGQGVYTQYFGPGTRLTVL.

The V gene is TRBV9, the J gene TRBJ2-7; a weak D match, TRBD2 (5 bases). Germline V lookup: CDR1 SGDLS, CDR2 YYNGEE. Trimming took off 4 bases at V and 3 bases at J, with 11 bases between the two ends. The length of the CDR3 is 13 residues. Written as DNA, the CDR3 is TGTGCCAGCAGCCCTTTGGGGAGCTACGAGCAGTACTTC. It yields the protein CASSPLGSYEQYF.

The V gene is TRBV6-2 or TRBV6-3, the J gene TRBJ1-4; no definite D call. Trimming cost V 2 bases and J 4 bases, with 14 bases left between them. This CDR3 spans 16 amino acids. Germline V gene sequence: CDR1 MNHEY, CDR2 SVGEGT. The CDR3 DNA is TGTGCCAGCAGTTACGCCCACCTTGGAGGTAATGAAAAACTGTTTTTT. Protein sequence: CASSYAHLGGNEKLFF.

The chain is built from TRBV4-3 and TRBJ1-4; D may be TRBD1 (6 bases). Germline V CDR1 and CDR2: LGHNA, YSLEER. V was pared by 0 bases and J by 4 bases, with 6 bases between. The length of the CDR3 is 14 residues. The CDR3 spells CASSQDRGNEKLFF. The CDR3, as DNA: TGCGCCAGCAGCCAAGACAGGGGTAATGAAAAACTGTTTTTT.

This rearrangement joins TRBV25-1 to TRBJ2-7, with 10 bases aligning to TRBD2. The CDR3 is made up of 13 amino acids. Trimming at V came to 8 bases and at J to 4 bases, leaving 5 bases not matched to a gene. The germline V gene has CDR1 MGHDK and CDR2 SYGVNS. CDR3: CASGGLAEYEQYF. In DNA form, the CDR3 reads TGTGCCAGCGGAGGACTAGCGGAATACGAGCAGTACTTC.

The rearrangement uses TRBV28 and TRBJ1-2; TRBD1 is a possible D gene (5 bases). This CDR3 comprises 17 residues. Germline V gene data show CDR1 as MDHEN and CDR2 as SYDVKM. The V gene lost 7 bases and the J gene lost 6 bases, with 27 bases spanning the gap. CDR3 in DNA: TGTGCCAGCACCCCTCTCCCCCGATCCAGGGCAGGCCATGGCTACACCTTC. This encodes CASTPLPRSRAGHGYTF.

This clone has only a few counts. The V and J genes are TRBV6-6 and TRBJ1-4; D ambiguous. V was trimmed by 3 bases and J by 2 bases, leaving 7 bases between them. In germline, CDR1 is MNHNY, CDR2 SVGAGI (reference sequence). This CDR3 contains 14 residues. The CDR3 loop is CASSYMSTNEKLFF. The DNA for the CDR3 is TGTGCCAGCAGTTATATGTCGACTAATGAAAAACTGTTTTTT.